What follows are 14 T cell receptor beta chains derived from one specimen sequenced in a study of T cell responses to AZD1222 COVID-19 vaccine. TCRdb's table, derived via immunoSEQ multiplex PCR, lists solely in-frame clones and lacks some. The sample contains some 140,000 clones, about 87% of which appear only once. Material: peripheral blood, obtained on day 0 of AZD1222 vaccination. The receptors shown here come from an adult in good health.

Turning to this clone: A much larger clone lies a single base off, so this may be a read error. V and J are TRBV4-3 and TRBJ2-1, with 8 bases identical to TRBD2. After removal of 2 bases from V and 2 bases from J, the junction contained 8 bases not matched to a gene. Germline loops: CDR1 LGHNA, CDR2 YSLEER. The CDR3 spans 17 residues. CDR3 residues: CASSQSLADVTYNEQFF. CDR3 in DNA: TGCGCCAGCAGCCAATCACTAGCGGATGTAACCTACAATGAGCAGTTCTTC.

This chain links TRBV19 with TRBJ2-2; D not certain. Germline V gene lookup returns CDR1 LNHDA and CDR2 SQIVND (reference sequence). Trimming cost V 6 bases and J 0 bases, with 8 bases left between them. The CDR3 sequence is 14 residues long. The chain's CDR3 is CASRRQANTGELFF. The DNA for the CDR3 is TGTGCCAGTAGAAGGCAAGCGAACACCGGGGAGCTGTTTTTT.

The chain has TRBV5-1 and TRBJ1-1; D perhaps matches TRBD1 (5 bases). V shed 7 bases and J shed 1 base, with 11 bases lying between them. Per the germline V gene, CDR1 is SGHRS and CDR2 is YFSETQ. There are 13 residues in the CDR3. The CDR3 here is CASHRTQNTEAFF. The CDR3 DNA reads TGCGCCAGCCACAGGACTCAGAACACTGAAGCTTTCTTT.

The rearrangement links TRBV5-1 to TRBJ1-3; perhaps TRBD1 as D (5 bases). CDR1 and CDR2 from the germline V gene are SGHRS and YFSETQ. The V end lost 0 bases, the J end lost 5 bases, and 9 bases lay between the germline ends. This CDR3 is 14 amino acids long. CDR3 protein: CASSLEGARNTIYF. CDR3 DNA: TGCGCCAGCAGCTTGGAAGGGGCCCGAAACACCATATATTTT.

This clone was recorded a few times. The chain couples TRBV19 to TRBJ1-4, with D maybe TRBD1 (6 bases). The CDR3 is 15 amino acids. V shed 4 bases and J shed 0 bases, with 9 bases lying between them. Germline V lookup: CDR1 LNHDA, CDR2 SQIVND (reference sequence). Here the CDR3 DNA reads TGTGCCAGTAGTACCGGACAGACAACTAATGAAAAACTGTTTTTT. As protein: CASSTGQTTNEKLFF.

The chain joins TRBV18 to TRBJ1-2; TRBD1 aligns across 9 bases. V dropped 3 bases and J dropped 14; count of bases not matched to a gene: 10. This CDR3 has 13 residues. Looked up from germline, CDR1 is KGHSH and CDR2 is LQKENI. Written as DNA, the CDR3 is TGTGCCAGCTCACCCCCTGTCGGACAGGGGATGACCTTC. Its protein product is CASSPPVGQGMTF.

This chain links TRBV4-1 with TRBJ1-2; no firm D call. Per the germline V gene, CDR1 is MGHRA and CDR2 is YSYEKL. The CDR3 is 18 amino acids. Trimming removed 1 base from V and 3 bases from J, with 21 bases in between. CDR3 in DNA: TGCGCCAGCAGCCAAGGTCGACCTGGGCCACGATCCCACTATGGCTACACCTTC. Translated, it gives CASSQGRPGPRSHYGYTF.

This chain links TRBV25-1 with TRBJ1-1; D might be TRBD1 (5 bases). Trimming stripped 6 bases from V and 5 bases from J, with 16 bases between. The germline CDR1 and CDR2 sequences are MGHDK and SYGVNS. The CDR3 extends over 14 amino acids. CDR3 residues: CASSEGLFGTEAFF. CDR3 nucleotide sequence: TGTGCCAGCAGCGAGGGACTATTTGGTACTGAAGCTTTCTTT.

This clone was detected a few times. The J gene is TRBJ1-2, the V gene TRBV6-5; 7 bases map to TRBD1. The CDR3 covers 15 residues. Germline CDR1 is MNHEY and CDR2 is SVGAGI. The trim removed 5 bases at V and 5 bases at J, leaving 11 bases unmatched. CDR3 DNA: TGTGCCAGCAGTCCCGAGGGGACAGTGGGGTATGGCTACACCTTC. Amino acids: CASSPEGTVGYGYTF.

The CDR3 coding sequence is TGTGCCAGCAGCCAAGGGACAGGGGGCTCGGGCACCGGGGAGCTGTTTTTT. It translates to CASSQGTGGSGTGELFF. The chain employs TRBV4-2 and TRBJ2-2; 11 bases match TRBD1. Trimming took 1 base from V and 4 from J; bases not matched to a gene: 5. In germline, CDR1 is LGHNA, CDR2 YNFKEQ. There are 17 residues in the CDR3.

This clone occurred once. The chain has TRBV6-5 and TRBJ2-7, with 7 nucleotides matching TRBD1. With 0 bases clipped from V and 6 bases from J, the junction kept 8 bases outside the gene matches. Germline CDR1 reads MNHEY; CDR2 reads SVGAGI. The CDR3 contains 15 residues. The CDR3 region is CASSYSEQGSSEQYF. For the CDR3, the DNA is TGTGCCAGCAGTTACTCGGAACAGGGGTCGTCCGAGCAGTACTTC.

The V and J genes are TRBV5-1 and TRBJ2-6; 8 bases map to TRBD2. Germline values: CDR1 SGHRS, CDR2 YFSETQ. The CDR3 is made up of 16 amino acids. The V segment lost 4 bases and the J segment 2 bases; nucleotides outside the gene matches: 5. CDR3 bases: TGCGCCAGCAGCCACGAAGCGGGGGCTGGGGCCAACGTCCTGACTTTC. Translated, it gives CASSHEAGAGANVLTF.

The CDR3 sequence: CASSGTGNSPLHF. The CDR3 bases are TGTGCCAGCAGTGGGACAGGGAATTCACCCCTCCACTTT. The chain joins TRBV28 to TRBJ1-6, with 9 bases that match TRBD1. The CDR3 length is 13 residues. V gave up 5 bases and J gave up 7 bases; unmatched junction bases: 0. In germline, CDR1 is MDHEN, CDR2 SYDVKM.

The chain combines TRBV4-1 with TRBJ1-6; D uncertain. With 0 bases removed from V and 4 bases from J, the gap between germline ends came to 10 bases. Germline CDR1 MGHRA, CDR2 YSYEKL. This CDR3 is 16 amino acids long. This CDR3 is CASSQEGQAYNSPLHF. The CDR3 nucleotides are TGCGCCAGCAGCCAAGAAGGTCAGGCATATAATTCACCCCTCCACTTT.